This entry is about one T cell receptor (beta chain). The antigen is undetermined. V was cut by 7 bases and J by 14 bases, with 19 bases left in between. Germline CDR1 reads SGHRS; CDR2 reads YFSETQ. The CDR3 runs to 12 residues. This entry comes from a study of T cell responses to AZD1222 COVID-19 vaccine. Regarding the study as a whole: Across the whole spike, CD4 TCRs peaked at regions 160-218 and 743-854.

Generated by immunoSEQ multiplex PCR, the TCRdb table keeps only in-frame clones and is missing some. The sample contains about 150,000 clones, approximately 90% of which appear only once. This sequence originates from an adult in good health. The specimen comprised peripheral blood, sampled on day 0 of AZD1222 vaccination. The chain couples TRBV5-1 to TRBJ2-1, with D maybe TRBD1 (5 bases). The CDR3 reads CASDTSTESKFF. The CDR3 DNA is TGCGCCAGCGATACATCGACAGAAAGTAAGTTCTTC. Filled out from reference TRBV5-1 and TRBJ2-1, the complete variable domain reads KAGVTQTPRYLIKTRGQQVTLSCSPISGHRSVSWYQQTPGQGLQFLFEYFSETQRNKGNFPGRFSGRQFSNSRSEMNVSTLELGDSALYLCASDTSTESKFFGPGTRLTVL.